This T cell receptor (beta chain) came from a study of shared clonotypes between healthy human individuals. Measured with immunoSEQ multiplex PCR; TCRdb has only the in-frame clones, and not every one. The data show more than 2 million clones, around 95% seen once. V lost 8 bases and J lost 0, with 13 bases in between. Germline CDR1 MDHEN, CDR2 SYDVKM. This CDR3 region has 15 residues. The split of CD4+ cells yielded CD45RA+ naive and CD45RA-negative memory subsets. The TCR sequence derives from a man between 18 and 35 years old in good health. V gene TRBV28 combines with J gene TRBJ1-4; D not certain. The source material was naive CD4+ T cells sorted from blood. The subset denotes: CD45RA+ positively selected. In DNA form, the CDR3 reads TGTGCCAGCGGCCTCAGGCAGGCAACTAATGAAAAACTGTTTTTT. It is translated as CASGLRQATNEKLFF.